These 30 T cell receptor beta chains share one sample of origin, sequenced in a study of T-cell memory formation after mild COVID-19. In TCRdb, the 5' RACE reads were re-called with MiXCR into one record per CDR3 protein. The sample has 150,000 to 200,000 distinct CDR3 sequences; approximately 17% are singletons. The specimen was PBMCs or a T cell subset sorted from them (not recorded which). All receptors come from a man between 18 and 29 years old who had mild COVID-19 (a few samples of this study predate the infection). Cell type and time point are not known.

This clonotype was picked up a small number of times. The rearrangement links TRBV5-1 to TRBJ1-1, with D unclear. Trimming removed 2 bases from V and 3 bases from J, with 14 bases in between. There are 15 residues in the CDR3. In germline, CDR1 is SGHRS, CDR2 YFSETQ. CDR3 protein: CASSLGRGLDTEAFF. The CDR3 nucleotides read TGCGCCAGCAGCTTAGGACGAGGATTGGACACTGAAGCTTTCTTT. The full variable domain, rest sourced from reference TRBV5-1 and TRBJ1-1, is KAGVTQTPRYLIKTRGQQVTLSCSPISGHRSVSWYQQTPGQGLQFLFEYFSETQRNKGNFPGRFSGRQFSNSRSEMNVSTLELGDSALYLCASSLGRGLDTEAFFGQGTRLTVV.

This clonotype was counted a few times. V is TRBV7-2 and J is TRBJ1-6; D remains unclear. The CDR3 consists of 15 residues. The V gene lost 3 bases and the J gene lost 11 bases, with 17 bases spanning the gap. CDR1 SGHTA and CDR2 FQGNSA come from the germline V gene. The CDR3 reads CASSFVGNMGTPLHF. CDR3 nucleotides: TGTGCCAGCAGCTTCGTGGGGAATATGGGTACACCCCTCCACTTT. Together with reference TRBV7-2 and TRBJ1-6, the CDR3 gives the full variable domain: GAGVSQSPSNKVTEKGKDVELRCDPISGHTALYWYRQSLGQGLEFLIYFQGNSAPDKSGLPSDRFSAERTGGSVSTLTIQRTQQEDSAVYLCASSFVGNMGTPLHFGNGTRLTVT.

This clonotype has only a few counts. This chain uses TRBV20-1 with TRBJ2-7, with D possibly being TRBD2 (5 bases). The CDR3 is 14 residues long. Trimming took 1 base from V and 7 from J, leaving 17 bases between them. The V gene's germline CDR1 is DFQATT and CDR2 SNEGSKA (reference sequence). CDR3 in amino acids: CSARGVWASGEQYF. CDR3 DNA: TGCAGTGCTAGAGGGGTCTGGGCGTCGGGGGAGCAGTACTTC.

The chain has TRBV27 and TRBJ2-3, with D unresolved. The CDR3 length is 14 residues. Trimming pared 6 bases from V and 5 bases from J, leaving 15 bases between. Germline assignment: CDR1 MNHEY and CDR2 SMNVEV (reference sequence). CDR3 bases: TGTGCCAGCAGCCTCCGCTCGCCTGGAGATACGCAGTATTTT. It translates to CASSLRSPGDTQYF.

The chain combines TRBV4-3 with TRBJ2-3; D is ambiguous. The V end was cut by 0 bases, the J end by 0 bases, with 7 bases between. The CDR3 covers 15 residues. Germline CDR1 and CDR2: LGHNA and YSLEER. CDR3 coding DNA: TGCGCCAGCAGCCAAGAGGGTTTTAGCACAGATACGCAGTATTTT. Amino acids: CASSQEGFSTDTQYF.

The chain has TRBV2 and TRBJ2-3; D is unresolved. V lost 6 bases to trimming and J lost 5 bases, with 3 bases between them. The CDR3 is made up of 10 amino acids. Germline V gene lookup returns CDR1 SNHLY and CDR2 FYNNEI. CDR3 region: CASRIDTQYF. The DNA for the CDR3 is TGTGCCAGCAGAATAGATACGCAGTATTTT. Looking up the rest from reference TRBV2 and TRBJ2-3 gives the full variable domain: EPEVTQTPSHQVTQMGQEVILRCVPISNHLYFYWYRQILGQKVEFLVSFYNNEISEKSEIFDDQFSVERPDGSNFTLKIRSTKLEDSAMYFCASRIDTQYFGPGTRLTVL.

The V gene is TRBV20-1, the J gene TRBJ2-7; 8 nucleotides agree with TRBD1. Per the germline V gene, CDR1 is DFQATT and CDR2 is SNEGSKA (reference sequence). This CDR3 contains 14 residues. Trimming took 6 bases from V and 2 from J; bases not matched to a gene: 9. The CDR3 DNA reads TGCAGTGCCCGTGTCCCGGGACAGGCCTACGAGCAGTACTTC. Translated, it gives CSARVPGQAYEQYF.

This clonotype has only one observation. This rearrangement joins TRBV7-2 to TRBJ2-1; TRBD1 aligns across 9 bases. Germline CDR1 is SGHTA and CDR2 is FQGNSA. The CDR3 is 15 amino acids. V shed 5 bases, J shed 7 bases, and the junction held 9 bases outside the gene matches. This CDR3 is CASSLGTGYLNEQFF. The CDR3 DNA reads TGTGCCAGCAGCCTCGGGACAGGGTATCTGAATGAGCAGTTCTTC.

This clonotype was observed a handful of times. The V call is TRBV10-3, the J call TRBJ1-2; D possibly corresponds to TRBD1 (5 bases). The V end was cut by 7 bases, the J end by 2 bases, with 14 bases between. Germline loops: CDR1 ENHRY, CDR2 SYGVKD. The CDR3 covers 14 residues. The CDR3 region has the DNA TGTGCCATCACTCCAAGGGGAGGGAACTATGGCTACACCTTC. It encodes CAITPRGGNYGYTF.

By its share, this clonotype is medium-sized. CDR3 loop: CSVWIQETQYF. The CDR3 DNA reads TGCAGCGTTTGGATCCAAGAGACCCAGTACTTC. The rearrangement links TRBV29-1 to TRBJ2-5; D call uncertain. The CDR3 spans 11 residues. Per germline, CDR1 SQVTM and CDR2 ANQGSEA. Deletions cut 5 bases from V and 1 base from J, with 5 bases between.

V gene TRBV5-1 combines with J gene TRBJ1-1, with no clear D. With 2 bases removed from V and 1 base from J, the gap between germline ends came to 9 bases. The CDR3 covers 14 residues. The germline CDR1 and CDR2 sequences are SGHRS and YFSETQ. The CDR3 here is CASSFGQENTEAFF. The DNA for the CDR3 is TGCGCCAGCAGCTTCGGCCAGGAGAACACTGAAGCTTTCTTT.

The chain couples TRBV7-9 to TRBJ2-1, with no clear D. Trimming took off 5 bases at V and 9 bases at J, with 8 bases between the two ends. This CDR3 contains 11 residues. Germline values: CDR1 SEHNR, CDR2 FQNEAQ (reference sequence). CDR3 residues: CASSRWGEQFF. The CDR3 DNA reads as TGTGCCAGCAGCCGCTGGGGTGAGCAGTTCTTC.

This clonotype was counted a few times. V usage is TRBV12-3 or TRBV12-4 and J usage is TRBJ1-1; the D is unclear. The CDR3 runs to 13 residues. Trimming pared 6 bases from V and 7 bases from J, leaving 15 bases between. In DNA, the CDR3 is TGTGCCAGCAGAGATACGAGCGGAGGTGAAGCTTTCTTT. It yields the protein CASRDTSGGEAFF.

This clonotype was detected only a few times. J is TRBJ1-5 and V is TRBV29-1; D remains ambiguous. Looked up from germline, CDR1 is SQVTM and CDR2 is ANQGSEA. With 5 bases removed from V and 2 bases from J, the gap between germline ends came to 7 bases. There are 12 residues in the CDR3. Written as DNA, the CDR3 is TGCAGCGTTTTAGTAGGCAATCAGCCCCAGCATTTT. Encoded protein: CSVLVGNQPQHF.

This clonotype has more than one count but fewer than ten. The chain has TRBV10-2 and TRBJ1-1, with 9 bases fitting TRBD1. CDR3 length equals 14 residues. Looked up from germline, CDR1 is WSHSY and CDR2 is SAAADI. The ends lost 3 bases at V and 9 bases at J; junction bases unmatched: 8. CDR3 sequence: CASSDTGGAFQAFF. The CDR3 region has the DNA TGCGCCAGCAGTGATACAGGGGGCGCGTTCCAAGCTTTCTTT.

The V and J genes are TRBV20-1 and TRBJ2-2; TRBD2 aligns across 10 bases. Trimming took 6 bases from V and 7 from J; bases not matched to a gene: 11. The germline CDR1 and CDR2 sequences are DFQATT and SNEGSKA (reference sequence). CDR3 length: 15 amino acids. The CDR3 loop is CSARGAGGPGGELFF. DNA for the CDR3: TGCAGTGCGAGGGGAGCGGGGGGGCCCGGCGGGGAGCTGTTTTTT.

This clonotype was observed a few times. This chain's CDR3 is CASQPRGSGDTDTQYF. The CDR3 DNA is TGCGCCAGCCAACCGAGGGGTAGCGGGGACACAGATACGCAGTATTTT. This rearrangement joins TRBV5-1 to TRBJ2-3; 8 positions match TRBD2. Per the germline V gene, CDR1 is SGHRS and CDR2 is YFSETQ. The CDR3 has 16 amino acids. V lost 7 bases to trimming and J lost 2 bases; unmatched junction nucleotides: 12.

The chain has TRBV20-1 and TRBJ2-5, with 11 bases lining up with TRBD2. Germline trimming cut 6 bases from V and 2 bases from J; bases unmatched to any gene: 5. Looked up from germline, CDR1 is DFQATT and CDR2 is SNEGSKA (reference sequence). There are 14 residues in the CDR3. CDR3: CSADRLAGQETQYF. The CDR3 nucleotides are TGCAGTGCCGACCGACTAGCGGGACAAGAGACCCAGTACTTC.

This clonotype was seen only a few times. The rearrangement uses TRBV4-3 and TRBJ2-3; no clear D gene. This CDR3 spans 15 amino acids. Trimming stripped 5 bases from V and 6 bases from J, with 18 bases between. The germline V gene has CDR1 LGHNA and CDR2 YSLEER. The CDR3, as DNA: TGCGCCAGCAGCTCAGACTGGGGATCCTCCGATACGCAGTATTTT. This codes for CASSSDWGSSDTQYF.

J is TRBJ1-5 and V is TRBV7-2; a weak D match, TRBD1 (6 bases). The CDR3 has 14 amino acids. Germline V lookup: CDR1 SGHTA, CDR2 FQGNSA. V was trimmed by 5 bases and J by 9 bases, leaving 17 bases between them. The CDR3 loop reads CASSPQTGGGPQHF. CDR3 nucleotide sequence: TGTGCCAGCAGCCCCCAGACAGGTGGGGGGCCCCAGCATTTT.

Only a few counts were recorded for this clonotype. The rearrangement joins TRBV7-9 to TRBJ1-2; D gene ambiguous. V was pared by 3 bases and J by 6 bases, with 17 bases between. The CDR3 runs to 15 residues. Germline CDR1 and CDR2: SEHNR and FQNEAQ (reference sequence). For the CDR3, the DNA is TGTGCCAGCAGCTTCGACCGGACTCGGTCGAATGGCTACACCTTC. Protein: CASSFDRTRSNGYTF.

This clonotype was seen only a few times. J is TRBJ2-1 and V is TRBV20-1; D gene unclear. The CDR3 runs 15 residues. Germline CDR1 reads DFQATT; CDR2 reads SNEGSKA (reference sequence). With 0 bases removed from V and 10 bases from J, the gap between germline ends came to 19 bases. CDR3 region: CSARDLRTGTREQFF. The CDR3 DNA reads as TGCAGTGCTAGAGATTTGCGGACCGGTACACGGGAGCAGTTCTTC.

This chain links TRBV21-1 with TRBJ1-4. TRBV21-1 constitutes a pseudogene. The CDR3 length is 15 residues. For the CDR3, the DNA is TGTGCCAGCAGCGACCAGATCGCACTTAATGAAAAACTGTTTTTT. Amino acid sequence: CASSDQIALNEKLFF.

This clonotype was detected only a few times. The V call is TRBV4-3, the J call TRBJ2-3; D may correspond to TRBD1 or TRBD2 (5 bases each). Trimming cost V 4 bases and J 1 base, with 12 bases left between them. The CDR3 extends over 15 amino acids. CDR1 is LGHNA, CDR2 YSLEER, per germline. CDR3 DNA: TGCGCCAGCAGCCCAGAACGAGGGGGCACAGATACGCAGTATTTT. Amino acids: CASSPERGGTDTQYF.

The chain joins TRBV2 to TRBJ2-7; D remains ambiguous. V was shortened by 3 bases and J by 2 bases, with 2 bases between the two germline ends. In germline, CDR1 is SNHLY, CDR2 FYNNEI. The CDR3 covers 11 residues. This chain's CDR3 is CASSDAYEQYV. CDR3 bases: TGTGCCAGCAGTGACGCCTACGAGCAGTACGTC.

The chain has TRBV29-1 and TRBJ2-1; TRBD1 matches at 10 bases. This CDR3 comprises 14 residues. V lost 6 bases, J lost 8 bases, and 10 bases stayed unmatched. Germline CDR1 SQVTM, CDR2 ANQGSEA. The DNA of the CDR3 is TGCAGCGTCCTGCCCGGGACAGGGGTGTATGAGCAGTTCTTC. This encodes CSVLPGTGVYEQFF.

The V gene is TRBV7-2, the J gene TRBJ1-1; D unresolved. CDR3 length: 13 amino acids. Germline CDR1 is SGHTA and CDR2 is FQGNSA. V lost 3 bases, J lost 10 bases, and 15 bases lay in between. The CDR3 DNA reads TGTGCCAGCAGCTTGACTTCCGGGGAGCTAGCTTTCTTT. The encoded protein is CASSLTSGELAFF.

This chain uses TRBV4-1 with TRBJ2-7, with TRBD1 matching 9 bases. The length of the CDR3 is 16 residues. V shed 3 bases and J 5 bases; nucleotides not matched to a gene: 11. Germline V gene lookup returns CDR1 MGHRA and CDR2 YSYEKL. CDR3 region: CASSHGLRTGVDEQYF. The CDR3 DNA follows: TGCGCCAGCAGCCACGGTCTGAGGACAGGGGTAGACGAGCAGTACTTC.

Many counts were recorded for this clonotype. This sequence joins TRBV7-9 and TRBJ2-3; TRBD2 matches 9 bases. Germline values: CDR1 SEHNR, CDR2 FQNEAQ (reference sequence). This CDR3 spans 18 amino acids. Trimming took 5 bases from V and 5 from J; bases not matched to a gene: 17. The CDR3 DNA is TGTGCCAGCAGCCCCAAGGGTAGCGGGGGCGCCGGGGGAGATACGCAGTATTTT. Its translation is CASSPKGSGGAGGDTQYF.

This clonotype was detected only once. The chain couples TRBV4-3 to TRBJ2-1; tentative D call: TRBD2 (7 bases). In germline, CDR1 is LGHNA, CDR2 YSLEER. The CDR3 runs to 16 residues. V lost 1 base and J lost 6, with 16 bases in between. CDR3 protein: CASSQVRGAQSNEQFF. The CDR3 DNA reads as TGCGCCAGCAGCCAAGTACGGGGGGCGCAGAGCAATGAGCAGTTCTTC.